Included here is one TCR beta chain sequence, with context. The RNA, about 0.5 to 1 ug, was put through reverse transcription using random hexamers. With immunoSEQ multiplex PCR, TCR beta CDR3 was amplified across 54 Vbeta and 13 Jbeta. Using its own MiXCR run on the immunoSEQ multiplex PCR reads, TCRdb lists one record per CDR3 protein. The sample has almost 450,000 distinct CDR3 sequences; 85% are singletons. This record belongs to a study of CD8 T cells in Susac syndrome. The sequenced target, TCR beta, came from blood CD8+ and CD4+ T cells. The CDR3 sequence is 15 residues long. Germline CDR1 reads MDHEN; CDR2 reads SYDVKM. V shed 2 bases, J shed 0 bases, and the junction held 3 bases outside the gene matches.

Sequenced input: CD8+ T cells from PBMCs. The TCR comes from a human donor with multiple sclerosis. The V and J genes are TRBV28 and TRBJ2-7, with TRBD1 matching 8 bases. CDR3 sequence reads: CASSLGQGLSYEQYF. The CDR3 DNA follows: TGTGCCAGCAGTTTAGGACAGGGCCTCTCCTACGAGCAGTACTTC.